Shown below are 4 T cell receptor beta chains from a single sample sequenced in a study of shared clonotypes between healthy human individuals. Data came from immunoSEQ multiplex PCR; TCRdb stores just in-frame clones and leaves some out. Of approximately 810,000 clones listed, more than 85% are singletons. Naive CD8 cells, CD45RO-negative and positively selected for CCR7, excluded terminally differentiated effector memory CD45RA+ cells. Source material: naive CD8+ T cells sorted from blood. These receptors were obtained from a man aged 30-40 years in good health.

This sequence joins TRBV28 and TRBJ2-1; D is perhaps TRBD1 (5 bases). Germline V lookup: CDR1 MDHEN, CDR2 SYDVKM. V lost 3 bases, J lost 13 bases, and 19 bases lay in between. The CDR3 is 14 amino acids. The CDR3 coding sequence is TGTGCCAGCAGTTTGGGGCTCCGGGTACATCAACAGTTCTTC. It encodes CASSLGLRVHQQFF.

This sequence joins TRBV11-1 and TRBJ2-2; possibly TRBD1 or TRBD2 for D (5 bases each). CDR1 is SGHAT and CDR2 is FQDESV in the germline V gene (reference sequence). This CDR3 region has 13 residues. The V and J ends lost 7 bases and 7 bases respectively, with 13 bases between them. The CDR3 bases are TGTGCCAGCACTTCCAGGGCGGGCGGGGAGCTGTTTTTT. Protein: CASTSRAGGELFF.

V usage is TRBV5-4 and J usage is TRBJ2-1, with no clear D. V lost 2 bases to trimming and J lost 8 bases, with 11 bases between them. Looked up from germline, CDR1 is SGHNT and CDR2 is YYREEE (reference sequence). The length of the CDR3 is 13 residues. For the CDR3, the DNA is TGTGCCAGCAGCTTCCCTCCGAGTGATGAGCAGTTCTTC. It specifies CASSFPPSDEQFF.

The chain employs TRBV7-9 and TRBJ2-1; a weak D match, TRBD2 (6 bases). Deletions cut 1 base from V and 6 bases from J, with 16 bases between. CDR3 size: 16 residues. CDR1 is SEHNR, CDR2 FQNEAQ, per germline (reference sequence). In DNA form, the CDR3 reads TGTGCCAGCAGCTTAGGCGGGGTCGAATCTCCCAATGAGCAGTTCTTC. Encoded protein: CASSLGGVESPNEQFF.